There are many counts of the clone carrying this TCR beta chain. The sample originates from a study of T cells in Graves' hyperthyroidism and ophthalmopathy. RNA transcripts yielded amplified TCR beta CDR3 regions. Researchers ran a first-round RT-PCR on the TCR CDR3 using the HTBI primer set. TCRdb re-analysed the multiplex PCR reads in MiXCR, keeping a single row per CDR3 protein. The sample lists hundreds of thousands of distinct CDR3 sequences, approximately 15% seen once, with roughly 3% in the top ten. Uncontrolled infection, other autoimmune disease, pregnancy and lactation each barred patients from inclusion. V shed 1 base, J shed 0 bases, and the junction held 5 bases outside the gene matches. The CDR3 contains 17 residues. Germline lookup yields CDR1 MNHNS and CDR2 SASEGT.

The genes are TRBV6-1 and TRBJ2-1; 8 nucleotides agree with TRBD2. The sample was blood. The TCR was taken from a woman in her thirties or forties with Graves' ophthalmopathy. In DNA, the CDR3 is TGTGCCAGCAGTGAAGAACTAGCGGTAAGCTCCTACAATGAGCAGTTCTTC. Its protein is CASSEELAVSSYNEQFF.